The 30 T cell receptor beta chains presented below share a single source sample, sequenced in a study of OX40 agonist ivuxolimab in advanced cancers. Clones were sequenced by immunoSEQ multiplex PCR, and TCRdb holds only the in-frame ones, with some missing. The sample shows 25,000 to 35,000 clones, roughly 87% of them seen only once. Here the sequenced sample was CD4+ or CD8+ T cells sorted from blood, taken in a trial of the OX40 agonist ivuxolimab. Every receptor here comes from an adult with an advanced solid tumor such as melanoma, head and neck, liver or kidney cancer.

The chain recombines TRBV28 with TRBJ1-2; 7 bases are a match to TRBD1. The germline V gene encodes CDR1 MDHEN and CDR2 SYDVKM. The junction had 3 bases not matched to a gene; V was cut back by 5 bases and J by 0 bases. The CDR3 spans 14 residues. CDR3: CASSPGGTNYGYTF. CDR3 bases: TGTGCCAGCAGTCCAGGGGGAACTAACTATGGCTACACCTTC.

CDR3 nucleotides: TGTGCCAGCAGTTTAACTAGCGGGAGTCCCTCCTACGAGCAGTACTTC. Protein product: CASSLTSGSPSYEQYF. V gene TRBV28 combines with J gene TRBJ2-7; 11 nucleotides match TRBD2. V lost 2 bases to trimming and J lost 0 bases; unmatched junction nucleotides: 3. Germline-derived CDR1 and CDR2 are MDHEN and SYDVKM. The CDR3 spans 16 residues.

The chain links TRBV9 to TRBJ2-3; TRBD1 matches 9 bases. The CDR3 length is 18 residues. In germline, CDR1 is SGDLS, CDR2 YYNGEE. V was clipped by 4 bases and J by 4 bases; unmatched bases: 16. The CDR3 loop reads CASSSPGTGRTIADTQYF. The CDR3 nucleotides read TGTGCCAGCAGCTCCCCCGGGACAGGGAGGACGATTGCAGATACGCAGTATTTT.

V usage is TRBV4-3 and J usage is TRBJ1-2; possibly TRBD1 for D (5 bases). The CDR3 has 15 residues. Per the germline V gene, CDR1 is LGHNA and CDR2 is YSLEER. The V gene lost 4 bases and the J gene lost 4 bases, with 16 bases spanning the gap. The CDR3 nucleotides read TGCGCCAGCAGCCCCCGACAGCTGGTATCCTATGGCTACACCTTC. It encodes CASSPRQLVSYGYTF.

This rearrangement joins TRBV27 to TRBJ2-7; 7 nucleotides agree with TRBD1. Looked up from germline, CDR1 is MNHEY and CDR2 is SMNVEV (reference sequence). V gave up 5 bases and J gave up 2 bases; unmatched junction bases: 6. This CDR3 is 14 amino acids long. The chain's CDR3 is CASSTWDSTYEQYF. Written as DNA, the CDR3 is TGTGCCAGCAGTACCTGGGACAGTACCTACGAGCAGTACTTC.

This chain uses TRBV21-1 with TRBJ1-5. TRBV21-1 is a listed pseudogene. The CDR3 loop spans 17 amino acids. This CDR3 is CASSKRRGIYSNQPQHF. The CDR3 bases are TGTGCCAGCAGCAAAAGGAGGGGCATTTATAGCAATCAGCCCCAGCATTTT.

The gene calls are TRBV5-5 and TRBJ2-7, with D unclear. The ends were cut back, 2 bases at V and 4 bases at J, with 10 bases in the middle. Germline lookup yields CDR1 SGHKS and CDR2 YYEKEE (reference sequence). The CDR3 totals 13 residues. The CDR3 is CASSFRIYYEQYF. CDR3 in DNA: TGTGCCAGCAGCTTTCGGATTTATTACGAGCAGTACTTC.

The chain recombines TRBV7-3 with TRBJ1-1; maybe TRBD1 (5 bases). Germline V CDR1 and CDR2: SGHTA, FQGTGA. This CDR3 has 14 amino acids. V gave up 5 bases and J gave up 6 bases, with 16 bases separating them. CDR3 residues: CASSHTGGFAEAFF. CDR3 nucleotides: TGTGCCAGCAGCCACACCGGGGGGTTCGCTGAAGCTTTCTTT.

V and J are TRBV15 and TRBJ1-4; a weak D match, TRBD1 (6 bases). CDR3 length: 17 amino acids. V lost 0 bases to trimming and J lost 3 bases, with 14 bases between them. CDR1 is LNHNV and CDR2 is YYDKDF in the germline V gene (reference sequence). CDR3 residues: CATSRDLTGSPNEKLFF. CDR3 in DNA: TGTGCCACCAGCAGAGATCTTACAGGGAGTCCTAATGAAAAACTGTTTTTT.

The chain is built from TRBV30 and TRBJ2-1; D call uncertain. V gave up 2 bases and J gave up 5 bases, with 7 bases separating them. CDR3 size: 12 residues. Germline CDR1 GTSNPN, CDR2 SVGIG (reference sequence). In DNA, the CDR3 is TGTGCCTGGAGTAACACCCACAATGAGCAGTTCTTC. It codes for CAWSNTHNEQFF. Supplemented by reference TRBV30 and TRBJ2-1, the full variable domain reads SQTIHQWPATLVQPVGSPLSLECTVEGTSNPNLYWYRQAAGRGLQLLFYSVGIGQISSEVPQNLSASRPQDRQFILSSKKLLLSDSGFYLCAWSNTHNEQFFGPGTRLTVL.

J is TRBJ2-3 and V is TRBV6-6; TRBD2 agrees at 9 bases. The CDR3 length is 16 residues. Losses at the gene ends were 2 bases for V and 0 bases for J; bases not matched to a gene: 3. Germline CDR1 MNHNY, CDR2 SVGAGI (reference sequence). CDR3 sequence: CASSYTLAGSTDTQYF. DNA for the CDR3: TGTGCCAGCAGTTACACGCTAGCGGGGAGCACAGATACGCAGTATTTT.

The chain employs TRBV5-6 and TRBJ2-7; D remains unclear. CDR1 SGHDT and CDR2 YYEEEE come from the germline V gene. This CDR3 has 12 amino acids. V was pared by 0 bases and J by 5 bases, with 6 bases between. CDR3 protein: CASSLETDEQYF. The CDR3 DNA is TGTGCCAGCAGCTTGGAGACCGACGAGCAGTACTTC.

The chain combines TRBV7-9 with TRBJ2-1; possibly TRBD1 for D (6 bases). This CDR3 is built from 14 residues. Deletions cut 2 bases from V and 4 bases from J, with 9 bases between. Germline V gene sequence: CDR1 SEHNR, CDR2 FQNEAQ (reference sequence). CDR3 sequence (DNA): TGTGCCAGCAGCTTACCACAGGGATACAATGAGCAGTTCTTC. Its translation: CASSLPQGYNEQFF.

This chain joins TRBV5-5 and TRBJ1-1; D uncertain. Per germline, CDR1 SGHKS and CDR2 YYEKEE (reference sequence). The CDR3 contains 12 residues. V lost 0 bases and J lost 8, with 8 bases in between. As DNA, the CDR3 is TGTGCCAGCAGCTTGGGACATCCAGAAGCTTTCTTT. Encoded protein: CASSLGHPEAFF.

V gene TRBV11-2 combines with J gene TRBJ2-7; D is perhaps TRBD1 (6 bases). With 4 bases removed from V and 6 bases from J, the gap between germline ends came to 13 bases. Germline V gene sequence: CDR1 SGHAT, CDR2 FQNNGV. CDR3 length: 13 residues. The CDR3 bases are TGTGCCAGCAGCTCGAACAGGGACGTCGAGCAGTACTTC. It is translated as CASSSNRDVEQYF.

This clone came up once. This chain links TRBV9 with TRBJ2-6, with a tentative D call TRBD2 (6 bases). V lost 0 bases to trimming and J lost 15 bases, with 10 bases between them. The CDR3 contains 12 residues. Germline V gene sequence: CDR1 SGDLS, CDR2 YYNGEE. Here the CDR3 DNA reads TGTGCCAGCAGCGTAGTGGGGGGAGCCCTGACTTTC. This sequence encodes CASSVVGGALTF.

The V call is TRBV5-1, the J call TRBJ2-3; D call uncertain. V lost 4 bases and J lost 0, with 9 bases in between. Germline V gene data show CDR1 as SGHRS and CDR2 as YFSETQ. This CDR3 contains 14 residues. CDR3 region: CASSPPFSTDTQYF. The CDR3 DNA sequence: TGCGCCAGCAGCCCACCCTTTAGCACAGATACGCAGTATTTT.

CDR3 protein: CASNRGAGEETQYF. The CDR3 DNA sequence: TGTGCCAGCAACCGGGGGGCAGGAGAAGAGACCCAGTACTTC. V usage is TRBV9 and J usage is TRBJ2-5; TRBD2 is a possible D gene (7 bases). The CDR3 loop spans 14 amino acids. V was trimmed by 6 bases and J by 3 bases, leaving 15 bases between them. CDR1 and CDR2 from the germline V gene are SGDLS and YYNGEE.

The chain uses TRBV9 and TRBJ2-3; D not certain. The V end lost 4 bases, the J end lost 1 base, and 10 bases lay between the germline ends. The germline V gene encodes CDR1 SGDLS and CDR2 YYNGEE. This CDR3 contains 14 residues. The CDR3 sequence is CASSPSGRTDTQYF. CDR3 DNA sequence: TGTGCCAGCAGCCCTTCGGGTCGCACAGATACGCAGTATTTT.

The gene calls are TRBV4-1 and TRBJ2-6, with 8 positions matching TRBD1. CDR3 size: 19 residues. Trimming removed 2 bases from V and 0 bases from J; junction bases left unmatched: 9. Germline CDR1 reads MGHRA; CDR2 reads YSYEKL. The CDR3 region has the DNA TGCGCCAGCAGCCAAAGGACAGGGAATCTCCTCTCTGGGGCCAACGTCCTGACTTTC. This codes for CASSQRTGNLLSGANVLTF.

The V gene is TRBV4-1, the J gene TRBJ1-1, with D perhaps TRBD1 (5 bases). The CDR3 is 13 amino acids. The V gene's germline CDR1 is MGHRA and CDR2 YSYEKL. The V gene lost 4 bases and the J gene lost 6 bases, with 12 bases spanning the gap. CDR3 nucleotides: TGCGCCAGCAGCCCTGGGGGGTTCGCTGAAGCTTTCTTT. Translated, it gives CASSPGGFAEAFF.

The chain combines TRBV6-5 with TRBJ1-5; weak D call: TRBD1 (5 bases). The CDR3 extends over 16 amino acids. CDR1 and CDR2 (germline): MNHEY, SVGAGI. The V and J ends lost 2 bases and 6 bases respectively, with 17 bases between them. The CDR3: CASSYGLGPITQPQHF. The CDR3 DNA is TGTGCCAGCAGTTACGGCCTGGGACCAATTACTCAGCCCCAGCATTTT.

J is TRBJ2-7 and V is TRBV9; D ambiguous. Germline lookup yields CDR1 SGDLS and CDR2 YYNGEE. This CDR3 is built from 12 residues. Trimming pared 7 bases from V and 5 bases from J, leaving 13 bases between. The DNA of the CDR3 is TGTGCCAGCGCCGGATTAGCCAACGAGCAGTACTTC. Protein product: CASAGLANEQYF.

V is TRBV5-1 and J is TRBJ2-1, with 13 nucleotides matching TRBD2. This CDR3 spans 15 amino acids. Germline V CDR1 and CDR2: SGHRS, YFSETQ. The V and J ends lost 4 bases and 9 bases, in that order; junction bases with no gene match: 7. CDR3 in DNA: TGCGCCAGCAGCGAAGGACTAGCGGGAGTCGGTGAGCAGTTCTTC. Translation: CASSEGLAGVGEQFF.

V gene TRBV7-7 combines with J gene TRBJ2-5; 8 positions agree with TRBD2. The V gene's germline CDR1 is SSHAT and CDR2 FNYEAQ (reference sequence). Losses at the gene ends were 5 bases for V and 5 bases for J; bases not matched to a gene: 10. This CDR3 has 15 residues. DNA for the CDR3: TGTGCCAGCAGCATGGGACGGGGCGGGGGGGAGACCCAGTACTTC. Its protein is CASSMGRGGGETQYF. Together with reference TRBV7-7 and TRBJ2-5, the CDR3 gives the full variable domain: GAGVSQSPRYKVTKRGQDVTLRCDPISSHATLYWYQQALGQGPEFLTYFNYEAQPDKSGLPSDRFSAERPEGSISTLTIQRTEQRDSAMYRCASSMGRGGGETQYFGPGTRLLVL.

This rearrangement joins TRBV9 to TRBJ2-5; TRBD1 or TRBD2 may be the D gene (5 bases each). CDR1 and CDR2 (germline): SGDLS, YYNGEE. The CDR3 is made up of 15 amino acids. Trimming removed 4 bases at V and 1 base at J, with 14 bases between. CDR3: CASSPPGTVQETQYF. CDR3 coding DNA: TGTGCCAGCAGCCCTCCTGGGACGGTCCAAGAGACCCAGTACTTC.

This chain connects TRBV18 to TRBJ2-1; D remains ambiguous. Trimming took off 8 bases at V and 8 bases at J, with 10 bases between the two ends. Germline V gene lookup returns CDR1 KGHSH and CDR2 LQKENI. CDR3 length: 11 residues. Here the CDR3 DNA reads TGTGCCAGCGCCCGGGTGGATGAGCAGTTCTTC. It specifies CASARVDEQFF.

This chain links TRBV28 with TRBJ1-5; D is unclear. V gave up 6 bases and J gave up 7 bases, with 16 bases separating them. Germline lookup yields CDR1 MDHEN and CDR2 SYDVKM. The CDR3 is made up of 14 amino acids. The CDR3 here is CASRYFSGFQPQHF. The CDR3, as DNA: TGTGCCAGCAGATATTTTTCGGGGTTCCAGCCCCAGCATTTT.

This sequence joins TRBV28 and TRBJ1-2; tentatively, D is TRBD1 (5 bases). The CDR3 is 15 amino acids. Between the trimmed V and J ends, which lost 2 bases and 7 bases, there was a span of 17 bases. The germline CDR1 and CDR2 sequences are MDHEN and SYDVKM. The CDR3 DNA follows: TGTGCCAGCAGTTTACAGAAACAGGTGGGGGGTGGCTACACCTTC. Translation gives CASSLQKQVGGGYTF.

The chain is built from TRBV15 and TRBJ2-1, with 12 bases that match TRBD2. Germline CDR1 LNHNV, CDR2 YYDKDF (reference sequence). The length of the CDR3 is 18 residues. The J segment lost 7 bases and the V segment lost 0 bases, leaving 10 bases of the junction unmatched. CDR3 DNA sequence: TGTGCCACCAGCAGAGATCGGAGACTAGCGGGAGATATAAATGAGCAGTTCTTC. Translation gives CATSRDRRLAGDINEQFF.